These 27 T cell receptor beta chains share one sample of origin, sequenced in a study of blood T cell repertoires in COVID-19. Here immunoSEQ multiplex PCR was the method, and the copy in TCRdb shows in-frame clones only, minus some. The sample yields around 360,000 clones, 80% to 90% seen once. Sequenced input: PBMCs or T cells enriched from blood (not recorded which). The source is a man aged 35-49 years in a cohort exposed to, infected with or recovered from COVID-19 (not recorded which).

The V and J genes are TRBV30 and TRBJ2-1; 7 bases align to TRBD2. Germline CDR1 and CDR2: GTSNPN and SVGIG (reference sequence). Unmatched junction bases numbered 11, after V lost 5 bases and J lost 7 bases. The CDR3 length is 14 residues. CDR3 DNA sequence: TGTGCCTGGGGCGTAACGGGAGGAAATAATGAGCAGTTCTTC. Translated: CAWGVTGGNNEQFF.

The rearrangement links TRBV2 to TRBJ2-3, with D unresolved. Germline-derived CDR1 and CDR2 are SNHLY and FYNNEI. There are 12 residues in the CDR3. V was pared by 7 bases and J by 5 bases, with 10 bases between. The CDR3 nucleotides are TGTGCCAGCATCCAGGCCAAAGATACGCAGTATTTT. Its protein is CASIQAKDTQYF.

The CDR3 sequence: CASDRLVQPQHF. The CDR3 DNA reads TGTGCCAGCGACAGGCTTGTTCAGCCCCAGCATTTT. The chain uses TRBV28 and TRBJ1-5; possible D gene TRBD1, 6 bases. The V and J ends lost 8 bases and 6 bases respectively, with 11 bases between them. The CDR3 is 12 amino acids. CDR1 MDHEN and CDR2 SYDVKM come from the germline V gene.

J is TRBJ2-4 and V is TRBV4-2; D perhaps matches TRBD2 (7 bases). The CDR3 loop spans 17 amino acids. Trimming shortened V by 0 bases and J by 1 base, and 13 bases separated the two germline ends. Germline values: CDR1 LGHNA, CDR2 YNFKEQ. Here the CDR3 DNA reads TGTGCCAGCAGCCAAGAAGGGGGGGGGCTGGCCAAAAACATTCAGTACTTC. Amino acids: CASSQEGGGLAKNIQYF.

The chain has TRBV10-3 and TRBJ1-1; D perhaps matches TRBD1 (5 bases). The V end was cut by 6 bases, the J end by 5 bases, with 10 bases between. This CDR3 has 12 amino acids. Germline CDR1 and CDR2: ENHRY and SYGVKD. CDR3 region: CAISQGLTEAFF. The CDR3 nucleotides read TGTGCCATCAGCCAGGGACTAACTGAAGCTTTCTTT.

Note on this clone: Mismatch with germline at one junction end may stem from a read error. V and J are TRBV5-1 and TRBJ2-1, with D possibly being TRBD1 or TRBD2 (5 bases each). Germline CDR1 is SGHRS and CDR2 is YFSETQ. CDR3 size: 15 residues. DNA of the CDR3: TGCGCCAGCAGGTTGGGACGAAGCGGTTTCAATGAGCAGTTCTTC. It specifies CASRLGRSGFNEQFF.

CDR3: CASSLAGLNNEQFF. CDR3 nucleotides: TGTGCCAGCAGCTTGGCGGGCTTGAACAATGAGCAGTTCTTC. This chain links TRBV7-2 with TRBJ2-1; possible D gene TRBD2, 5 bases. The V gene lost 3 bases and the J gene lost 5 bases, with 11 bases spanning the gap. Germline V gene lookup returns CDR1 SGHTA and CDR2 FQGNSA. CDR3 length equals 14 residues.

The rearrangement uses TRBV27 and TRBJ1-1; TRBD1 might be the D (6 bases). V was shortened by 3 bases and J by 7 bases, with 15 bases between the two germline ends. The V gene's germline CDR1 is MNHEY and CDR2 SMNVEV (reference sequence). The CDR3 spans 14 residues. CDR3 DNA: TGTGCCAGCAGTTTGGGGACAAGAGGTGGTGAAGCTTTCTTT. Translated, it gives CASSLGTRGGEAFF.

V usage is TRBV19 and J usage is TRBJ2-7, with TRBD1 matching 9 bases. The trim removed 5 bases at V and 6 bases at J, leaving 8 bases unmatched. This CDR3 is 14 amino acids long. Germline CDR1 LNHDA, CDR2 SQIVND (reference sequence). Here the CDR3 reads CASSLRSQGAEQYF. The CDR3 bases are TGTGCCAGTAGTCTCCGCTCACAGGGGGCCGAGCAGTACTTC.

The genes are TRBV7-3 and TRBJ2-5, with TRBD2 identical over 10 bases. The germline CDR1 and CDR2 sequences are SGHTA and FQGTGA. V gave up 2 bases and J gave up 4 bases; unmatched junction bases: 10. The CDR3 has 17 amino acids. CDR3 loop: CASSLGASGSGLETQYF. CDR3 DNA sequence: TGTGCCAGCAGCTTAGGGGCTAGCGGGAGTGGGTTAGAGACCCAGTACTTC.

The rearrangement links TRBV18 to TRBJ2-1; 7 bases align to TRBD1. In germline, CDR1 is KGHSH, CDR2 LQKENI. J gave up 9 bases and V 5 bases, and 7 bases lay outside the gene matches. The CDR3 runs to 13 residues. The CDR3 DNA reads TGTGCCAGCTCAGAAGGACAGGCCTTTGAGCAGTTCTTC. This encodes CASSEGQAFEQFF. Full variable domain (missing parts from reference TRBV18 and TRBJ2-1): NAGVMQNPRHLVRRRGQEARLRCSPMKGHSHVYWYRQLPEEGLKFMVYLQKENIIDESGMPKERFSAEFPKEGPSILRIQQVVRGDSAAYFCASSEGQAFEQFFGPGTRLTVL.

The chain joins TRBV19 to TRBJ2-4; maybe TRBD2 (5 bases). The CDR3 has 15 residues. Deletions cut 5 bases from V and 1 base from J, with 12 bases between. Germline V gene data show CDR1 as LNHDA and CDR2 as SQIVND (reference sequence). CDR3 loop: CASSEGRRAKNIQYF. DNA of the CDR3: TGTGCCAGTAGTGAGGGCCGCCGGGCCAAAAACATTCAGTACTTC.

The gene calls are TRBV30 and TRBJ2-1; TRBD2 agrees at 7 bases. After removal of 0 bases from V and 9 bases from J, the junction contained 17 bases not matched to a gene. CDR1 and CDR2 (germline): GTSNPN, SVGIG (reference sequence). The CDR3 contains 17 residues. The CDR3 sequence: CAWSVLAESYWIIEQFF. CDR3 coding DNA: TGTGCCTGGAGTGTCCTAGCGGAGAGCTACTGGATCATTGAGCAGTTCTTC. Looking up the rest from reference TRBV30 and TRBJ2-1 gives the full variable domain: SQTIHQWPATLVQPVGSPLSLECTVEGTSNPNLYWYRQAAGRGLQLLFYSVGIGQISSEVPQNLSASRPQDRQFILSSKKLLLSDSGFYLCAWSVLAESYWIIEQFFGPGTRLTVL.

In the case of this clone: This CDR3 is also generated by other DNA sequences in the sample. The CDR3 reads CASSSSTGATEAFF. CDR3 DNA: TGCGCCAGCAGCTCCTCTACAGGGGCCACTGAAGCTTTCTTT. The V and J genes are TRBV5-1 and TRBJ1-1; 7 nucleotides line up with TRBD1. The CDR3 loop spans 14 amino acids. J was trimmed by 4 bases and V by 3 bases; bases with no gene match: 6. CDR1 and CDR2 (germline): SGHRS, YFSETQ.

This clone was observed a handful of times. The chain has TRBV7-8 and TRBJ1-2, with TRBD1 matching over 9 bases. CDR3 length: 13 residues. V trimming: 6 bases; J trimming: 1 base; junction bases outside the gene matches: 0. CDR1 and CDR2 (germline): SGHVS, FQNEAQ. The CDR3 loop is CASRGQGNYGYTF. The CDR3 DNA follows: TGTGCCAGCAGGGGACAGGGTAACTATGGCTACACCTTC. The full variable domain, completed using reference TRBV7-8 and TRBJ1-2, is GAGVSQSPRYKVAKRGQDVALRCDPISGHVSLFWYQQALGQGPEFLTYFQNEAQLDKSGLPSDRFFAERPEGSVSTLKIQRTQQEDSAVYLCASRGQGNYGYTFGSGTRLTVV.

J is TRBJ2-7 and V is TRBV5-1; the D gene is possibly TRBD1 (5 bases). The CDR3 runs to 15 residues. The V and J ends lost 5 bases and 3 bases respectively, with 18 bases between them. Germline V gene lookup returns CDR1 SGHRS and CDR2 YFSETQ. CDR3 coding DNA: TGCGCCAGCAGTAGGTTTCAGGGAAGAGGCTACGAGCAGTACTTC. It is translated as CASSRFQGRGYEQYF.

The rearrangement uses TRBV10-1 and TRBJ2-3, with 7 bases that match TRBD2. The CDR3 spans 16 residues. CDR1 and CDR2 from the germline V gene are WNHNN and SYGVQD (reference sequence). V lost 2 bases to trimming and J lost 2 bases; unmatched junction nucleotides: 7. CDR3 loop: CASSEVPGGPTDTQYF. Here the CDR3 DNA reads TGCGCCAGCAGTGAGGTTCCGGGAGGCCCCACAGATACGCAGTATTTT.

The rearrangement links TRBV30 to TRBJ2-1; D uncertain. The CDR3 covers 13 residues. Germline CDR1 reads GTSNPN; CDR2 reads SVGIG (reference sequence). V was pared by 0 bases and J by 12 bases, with 15 bases between. For the CDR3, the DNA is TGTGCCTGGAGTGTCCCCAGACTCGACCGGCAGTTCTTC. Translating gives CAWSVPRLDRQFF.

The chain has TRBV20-1 and TRBJ1-4; D is possibly TRBD1 (5 bases). Between the trimmed V and J ends, which lost 6 bases and 4 bases, there was a span of 6 bases. Germline assignment: CDR1 DFQATT and CDR2 SNEGSKA (reference sequence). This CDR3 comprises 11 residues. CDR3 amino acids: CSADSNEKLFF. CDR3 sequence (DNA): TGCAGTGCCGACAGTAATGAAAAACTGTTTTTT.

The chain combines TRBV6-1 with TRBJ2-7; no clear D gene. Trimming took off 2 bases at V and 0 bases at J, with 2 bases between the two ends. CDR3 length: 12 residues. Germline CDR1 reads MNHNS; CDR2 reads SASEGT. DNA for the CDR3: TGTGCCAGCAGTGAACACTCCTACGAGCAGTACTTC. This encodes CASSEHSYEQYF.

The J gene is TRBJ2-4, the V gene TRBV7-8; D might be TRBD2 (5 bases). Germline assignment: CDR1 SGHVS and CDR2 FQNEAQ. The V end was cut by 2 bases, the J end by 7 bases, with 21 bases between. The CDR3 is 17 residues long. CDR3 amino acids: CASSLFPVPGKVNIQYF. The CDR3 DNA sequence: TGTGCCAGCAGCTTATTCCCCGTGCCGGGGAAGGTCAACATTCAGTACTTC.

V is TRBV30 and J is TRBJ2-5, with TRBD2 matching over 14 bases. Germline V gives CDR1 GTSNPN, CDR2 SVGIG (reference sequence). The CDR3 is made up of 19 amino acids. Unmatched junction bases numbered 13, after V lost 2 bases and J lost 2 bases. CDR3 coding DNA: TGTGCCTGGAGTTCCCCGACTAGCGGGAGGGCCCAAGGGCAAGAGACCCAGTACTTC. Translation gives CAWSSPTSGRAQGQETQYF.

This chain connects TRBV27 to TRBJ2-7; 11 bases fit TRBD2. The CDR3 sequence is 15 residues long. CDR1 is MNHEY, CDR2 SMNVEV, per germline (reference sequence). V was pared by 2 bases and J by 2 bases, with 2 bases of the junction left unmatched. The CDR3 here is CASSLGTSGTYEQYF. The CDR3 bases are TGTGCCAGCAGTTTAGGGACTAGCGGCACCTACGAGCAGTACTTC.

This clone has just one count. The chain is built from TRBV9 and TRBJ1-2; perhaps TRBD1 as D (5 bases). V lost 0 bases, J lost 3 bases, and 27 bases lay in between. CDR1 and CDR2 (germline): SGDLS, YYNGEE. The CDR3 runs 20 residues. The CDR3 DNA reads TGTGCCAGCAGCGTAGAACGTAAGAGACAGACTTATTTATCTTACTATGGCTACACCTTC. This translates into CASSVERKRQTYLSYYGYTF.

This rearrangement joins TRBV5-4 to TRBJ2-2; 9 bases map to TRBD1. In germline, CDR1 is SGHNT, CDR2 YYREEE (reference sequence). The CDR3 runs to 17 residues. Losses at the gene ends were 1 base for V and 4 bases for J; bases not matched to a gene: 8. This chain's CDR3 is CASSLRRTGAVTGELFF. The CDR3 DNA reads as TGTGCCAGCAGCTTGAGGCGGACAGGGGCGGTCACCGGGGAGCTGTTTTTT. The full variable domain, rest sourced from reference TRBV5-4 and TRBJ2-2, is ETGVTQSPTHLIKTRGQQVTLRCSSQSGHNTVSWYQQALGQGPQFIFQYYREEENGRGNFPPRFSGLQFPNYSSELNVNALELDDSALYLCASSLRRTGAVTGELFFGEGSRLTVL.

The chain employs TRBV20-1 and TRBJ2-3; 10 bases line up with TRBD2. This CDR3 comprises 20 residues. Germline values: CDR1 DFQATT, CDR2 SNEGSKA (reference sequence). V dropped 3 bases and J dropped 1; count of bases not matched to a gene: 19. The CDR3 sequence: CSASRAGGRNVVGGTDTQYF. The DNA of the CDR3 is TGCAGTGCTAGTCGAGCGGGAGGGCGGAACGTGGTGGGGGGCACAGATACGCAGTATTTT.

V usage is TRBV7-8 and J usage is TRBJ1-1; D unresolved. The germline gives CDR1 SGHVS, CDR2 FQNEAQ. Trimming cost V 4 bases and J 7 bases, with 10 bases left between them. The CDR3 loop spans 12 amino acids. The CDR3 sequence is CASSSWRFEAFF. The CDR3, as DNA: TGTGCCAGCAGCTCCTGGAGGTTTGAAGCTTTCTTT. The full variable domain, completed using reference TRBV7-8 and TRBJ1-1, is GAGVSQSPRYKVAKRGQDVALRCDPISGHVSLFWYQQALGQGPEFLTYFQNEAQLDKSGLPSDRFFAERPEGSVSTLKIQRTQQEDSAVYLCASSSWRFEAFFGQGTRLTVV.